The present T cell receptor beta chain was sequenced within a study of blood T cells in healthy people across ages. CDR3 length: 15 amino acids. Germline V gene data show CDR1 as DFQATT and CDR2 as SNEGSKA (reference sequence). Alongside a J-beta primer mix, a sample-barcoded 5' primer served in a second PCR lasting about 6 to 11 cycles. Each CDR3 protein gets one entry after TCRdb re-called the 5' RACE reads with MiXCR. The repertoire consists of 1.5 million or so distinct CDR3 sequences, with 35% to 45% occurring once and the leading ten covering approximately 4.1%. In this sample, this clonotype turned up once.

The rearrangement uses TRBV20-1 and TRBJ2-1; 7 positions match TRBD1. The J call may be wrong; the DNA end is better matched by TRBJ2-7. Sequenced material: blood. The clonotype comes from a woman aged 18-35 years in good health. CDR3 nucleotide sequence: TGCAGTGCTAGGACAGGGTGGGTTTCCTACAATGAGCAGTACTTC. It is translated as CSARTGWVSYNEQYF.